These 6 T cell receptor beta chains were sequenced from one sample in a study of blood T cell repertoires in COVID-19. Sequenced by immunoSEQ multiplex PCR; TCRdb stores in-frame clones only, minus some. Of 330,000 or so clones detected, almost 90% appear once; the ten largest clones hold 0.95% to 1.1%. Sequencing was performed on PBMCs or T cells enriched from blood (not recorded which). The receptor source for this set is a woman in her 30s who had been exposed to COVID-19.

The chain links TRBV30 to TRBJ2-3; 7 positions match TRBD1. V lost 4 bases to trimming and J lost 0 bases; unmatched junction nucleotides: 7. The V gene's germline CDR1 is GTSNPN and CDR2 SVGIG (reference sequence). This CDR3 is built from 15 residues. The CDR3 DNA follows: TGTGCCTGGACCCGGACAGGCGGAAGCACAGATACGCAGTATTTT. Protein: CAWTRTGGSTDTQYF.

The table lists this clone with many counts. Other DNA sequences of this sample code for an identical CDR3. V gene TRBV6-5 combines with J gene TRBJ2-2, with 7 bases lining up with TRBD1. The CDR3 covers 15 residues. V lost 4 bases, J lost 5 bases, and 7 bases stayed unmatched. CDR1 MNHEY and CDR2 SVGAGI come from the germline V gene. CDR3 nucleotides: TGTGCCAGCAGTTTCAGACAGGGTCGAACCGGGGAGCTGTTTTTT. It is translated as CASSFRQGRTGELFF.

The rearrangement links TRBV10-3 to TRBJ2-5, with a tentative D call TRBD1 (6 bases). Germline values: CDR1 ENHRY, CDR2 SYGVKD. The CDR3 sequence is 15 residues long. Trimming removed 0 bases from V and 5 bases from J, with 13 bases in between. The CDR3 sequence is CAISESTGPGETQYF. For the CDR3, the DNA is TGTGCCATCAGTGAGTCGACAGGACCCGGGGAGACCCAGTACTTC.

The chain combines TRBV2 with TRBJ2-2, with 9 bases identical to TRBD2. Trimming cost V 6 bases and J 2 bases; bases outside gene matches: 4. The CDR3 loop spans 15 amino acids. Germline V gives CDR1 SNHLY, CDR2 FYNNEI. CDR3 protein: CASRGLAQNTGELFF. CDR3 nucleotide sequence: TGTGCCAGCAGAGGACTAGCGCAAAACACCGGGGAGCTGTTTTTT.

J is TRBJ1-5 and V is TRBV28, with a tentative D call TRBD1 (5 bases). From germline, CDR1 is MDHEN and CDR2 SYDVKM. Trimming took off 5 bases at V and 3 bases at J, with 11 bases between the two ends. There are 14 residues in the CDR3. CDR3 DNA sequence: TGTGCCAGCAGTCCCCGGGACTTCAATCAGCCCCAGCATTTT. This encodes CASSPRDFNQPQHF.

Of note for this clone: Sequence at one end of the junction differs from germline and may be a read error. The rearrangement uses TRBV7-7 and TRBJ2-3; perhaps TRBD1 as D (5 bases). In germline, CDR1 is SSHAT, CDR2 FNYEAQ (reference sequence). CDR3 length: 15 amino acids. CDR3 loop: CASSLGASSTDTQYF. CDR3 bases: TGTGCTAGCAGCTTAGGGGCTTCTAGCACAGATACGCAGTATTTT.